These T cell receptor beta chains were read from a single sample in a study of response to subunit inactivated influenza vaccine. TCRdb analysed the RT-PCR reads with MiXCR anew, one entry per CDR3 protein. The sample consists of around 760,000 distinct CDR3 sequences, about 15% of them appearing once. Sample: PBMCs from blood, taken approximately 15 days before vaccination. The receptors come from a man between 45 and 60 years old who received an inactivated influenza vaccine. CDR3s include the opening cysteine and the closing phenylalanine or tryptophan. The D gene is left open where the match is weak. Only some rows state a clone size, as once, few, many or a class for expanded clones.

TRBV20-1	TRBD2	-	TRBJ2-7	TGCAGTGCCCGGGGACTAGCGGGAGAGTACGAGCAGTACTTC	CSARGLAGEYEQYF
TRBV29-1	-	few	TRBJ1-1	TGCAGCGTTGCCTCGGGTTGGGTGAACACTGAAGCTTTCTTT	CSVASGWVNTEAFF
TRBV4-1	-	few	TRBJ1-2	TGCGCCAGCAGCCAAGGCGAGGCCAGGTACTATGGCTACACCTTC	CASSQGEARYYGYTF
TRBV27	-	many	TRBJ2-5	TGTGCCAGCAGTTCAGGGAACCAAGAGACCCAGTACTTC	CASSSGNQETQYF
TRBV29-1	-	-	TRBJ1-2	TGCAGCGTTGAAGTCCAGGGTTTAGGCTACACCTTC	CSVEVQGLGYTF
TRBV7-2	TRBD1	-	TRBJ1-1	TGTGCCAGCAGCTTACTAGGACAGGGGGGTACTGAAGCTTTCTTT	CASSLLGQGGTEAFF
TRBV4-3	TRBD2	-	TRBJ2-1	TGCGCCAGAACCCGGGACTACTACAATGAGCAGTTCTTC	CARTRDYYNEQFF
TRBV5-1	TRBD2	few	TRBJ2-2	TGCGCCAGCAGCTCGAGCGGGGTTTTAACCGGGGAGCTGTTTTTT	CASSSSGVLTGELFF
TRBV12-3/TRBV12-4	TRBD1	-	TRBJ1-1	TGTGCCAGCAGTTCGACGGGACAGGGGCCCCCCACTGAAGCTTTCTTT	CASSSTGQGPPTEAFF
TRBV19	TRBD1	-	TRBJ1-5	TGTGCCAGTAATACAGGGGGCCGACAGCCCCAGCATTTT	CASNTGGRQPQHF